This T cell receptor (beta chain) was recorded in a study of shared clonotypes between healthy human individuals. The authors distributed each subset's genomic DNA evenly over several immunoSEQ plates. TCRdb keeps only in-frame clones here, not all; method: immunoSEQ multiplex PCR. This table has approximately 2.3 million clones, just over 90% appearing once. The CDR3 consists of 16 residues. The V gene lost 2 bases and the J gene lost 0 bases, with 11 bases spanning the gap. Per the germline V gene, CDR1 is MRHNA and CDR2 is SNTAGT. This TCR was sampled from a young man in good health. Some clones in this sample may be carry-over from other donors' samples. V and J are TRBV6-4 and TRBJ2-1; tentative D call: TRBD1 (6 bases). The sequencing sample was made of naive CD4+ T cells from PBMCs. Subset noted: CD45RA+ positively selected. In DNA form, the CDR3 reads TGTGCCAGCAGTGACGCAGGACAGAGCTCCTACAATGAGCAGTTCTTC. This encodes CASSDAGQSSYNEQFF.